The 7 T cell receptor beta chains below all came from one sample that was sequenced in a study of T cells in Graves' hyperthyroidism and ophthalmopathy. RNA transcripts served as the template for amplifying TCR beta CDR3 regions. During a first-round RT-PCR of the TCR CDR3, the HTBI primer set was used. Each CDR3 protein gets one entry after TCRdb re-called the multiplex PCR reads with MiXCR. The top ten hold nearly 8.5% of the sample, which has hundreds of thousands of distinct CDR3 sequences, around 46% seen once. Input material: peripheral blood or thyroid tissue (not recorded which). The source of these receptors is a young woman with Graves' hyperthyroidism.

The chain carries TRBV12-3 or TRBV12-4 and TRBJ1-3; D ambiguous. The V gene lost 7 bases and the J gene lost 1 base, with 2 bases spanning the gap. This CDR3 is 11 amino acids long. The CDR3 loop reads CASTSGNTIYF. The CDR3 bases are TGTGCCAGCACATCTGGAAACACCATATATTTT.

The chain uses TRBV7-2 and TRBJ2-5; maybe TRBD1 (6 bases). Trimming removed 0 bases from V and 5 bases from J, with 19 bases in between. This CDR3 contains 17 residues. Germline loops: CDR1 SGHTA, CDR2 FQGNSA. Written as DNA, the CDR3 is TGTGCCAGCAGCTTAGCGAGCTGGTACAGGGTGCAGGAGACCCAGTACTTC. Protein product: CASSLASWYRVQETQYF.

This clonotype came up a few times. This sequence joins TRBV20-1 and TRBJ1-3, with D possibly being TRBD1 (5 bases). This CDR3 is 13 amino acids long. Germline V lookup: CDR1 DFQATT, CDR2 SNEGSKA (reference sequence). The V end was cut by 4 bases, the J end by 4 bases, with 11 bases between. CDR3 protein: CSAKDRRGNTIYF. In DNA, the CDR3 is TGCAGTGCTAAAGACAGAAGGGGAAACACCATATATTTT.

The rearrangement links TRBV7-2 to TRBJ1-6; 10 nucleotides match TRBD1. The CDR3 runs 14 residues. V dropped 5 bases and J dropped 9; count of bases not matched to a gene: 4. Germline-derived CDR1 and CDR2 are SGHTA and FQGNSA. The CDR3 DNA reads TGTGCCAGCAGCGGGGGACAGGGGTCTTCACCCCTCCACTTT. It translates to CASSGGQGSSPLHF.

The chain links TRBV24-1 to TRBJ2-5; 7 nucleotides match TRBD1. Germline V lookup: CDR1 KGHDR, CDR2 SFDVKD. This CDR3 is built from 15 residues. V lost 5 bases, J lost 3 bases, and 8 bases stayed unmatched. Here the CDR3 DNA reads TGTGCCACCAGTGCCGGGGACAGTGGGGAAGAGACCCAGTACTTC. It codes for CATSAGDSGEETQYF.

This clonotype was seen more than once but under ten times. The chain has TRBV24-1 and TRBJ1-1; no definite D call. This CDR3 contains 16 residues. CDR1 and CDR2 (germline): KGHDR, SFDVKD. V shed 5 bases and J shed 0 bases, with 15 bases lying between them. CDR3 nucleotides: TGTGCCACCAGTGTTCGCAGGTTGGGATTGAACACTGAAGCTTTCTTT. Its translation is CATSVRRLGLNTEAFF.

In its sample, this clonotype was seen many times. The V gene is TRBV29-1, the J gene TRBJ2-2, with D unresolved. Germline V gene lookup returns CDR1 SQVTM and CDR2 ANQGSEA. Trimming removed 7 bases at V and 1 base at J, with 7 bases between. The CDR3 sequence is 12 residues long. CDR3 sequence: CSAQENTGELFF. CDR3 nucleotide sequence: TGCAGCGCCCAAGAGAACACCGGGGAGCTGTTTTTT.